This record concerns one T cell receptor (beta chain) sequence. Its antigen is as yet unknown. The sample is drawn from a study of T cells in tuberculosis. Across the study: CD1B tetramers identified T cells specific for mycobacterial lipid GMM.

Study findings and constraints: GMM-specific TCRs were nearer to active tuberculosis alpha repertoires, suggesting expansion.

Adolescents were screened for latent TB by skin test and IGRA. Each donor contributed roughly 100,000 T cells on average, unsorted. TCRdb's table, derived via immunoSEQ multiplex PCR, lists solely in-frame clones and lacks some. The sample consists of 25,000 to 35,000 clones, 95% to 96% of them appearing once. V lost 6 bases to trimming and J lost 2 bases, with 4 bases between them. Germline-derived CDR1 and CDR2 are MNHNS and SASEGT. The CDR3 runs 11 residues. This clonotype was obtained from a donor aged 10-29 years with latent tuberculosis or without tuberculosis infection. V gene TRBV6-1 combines with J gene TRBJ1-2; D not certain. Input material: PBMCs. The DNA for the CDR3 is TGTGCCAGCAGGTCAAACTATGGCTACACCTTC. Translated: CASRSNYGYTF.